This T cell receptor beta chain was recovered during a study of T cells in localized non-small cell lung cancer. Points from the study as a whole: Because sequencing included only one region (of the tumor), heterogeneity remains possible. Higher adjacent-lung clonality was associated with shorter survival. Of the top 100 tumor clones, median around 60 were in adjacent lung, 25 to 35 among its top 100.

The J segment lost 6 bases and the V segment lost 1 base, leaving 2 bases of the junction unmatched. In germline, CDR1 is SGHNT, CDR2 YENEEA. The CDR3 is made up of 15 amino acids. Libraries were prepared by immunoSEQ multiplex PCR; TCRdb keeps only in-frame clonotypes and omits some of them. The sample lists about 35,000 clones, approximately 89% occurring once. As for this clone: Its target is not known.

The gene calls are TRBV11-3 and TRBJ2-2; 10 nucleotides match TRBD1. The TCR was taken from a female donor over 55 with stage II lung adenocarcinoma. Sequencing was performed on peripheral blood mononuclear cells, taken before any cancer treatment. The CDR3 spells CASSLGDRGSGELFF. Written as DNA, the CDR3 is TGTGCCAGCAGCTTAGGGGACAGGGGTTCCGGGGAGCTGTTTTTT.